The rows below give T cell receptor beta chains drawn from one sample of a study of blood T cell repertoires in COVID-19. TCRdb's copy holds only in-frame clones and misses some; the assay was immunoSEQ multiplex PCR. The table records about 36,000 clones, roughly 80% of them present only once. Sequenced material: peripheral blood. These TCRs come from a human donor in a cohort sampled during active COVID-19. Both conserved end residues are part of each CDR3. The order of the fields is V gene, D gene, J gene, CDR3 protein, CDR3 DNA. D genes are given only for firm matches.

v_gene: TRBV5-1; d_gene: .; j_gene: TRBJ2-2; CDR3aa: CASSLSGDSPGGELFF; CDR3nt: TGCGCCAGCAGCTTGTCCGGGGACTCACCCGGCGGGGAGCTGTTTTTT
v_gene: TRBV6-5; d_gene: TRBD1; j_gene: TRBJ1-6; CDR3aa: CASSYSGTGTSPLHF; CDR3nt: TGTGCCAGCAGTTACTCCGGGACAGGGACTTCACCCCTCCACTTT
v_gene: TRBV11-2; d_gene: .; j_gene: TRBJ2-7; CDR3aa: CASSGLRVHEQYF; CDR3nt: TGTGCCAGCAGCGGTCTCAGGGTCCACGAGCAGTACTTC
v_gene: TRBV5-1; d_gene: .; j_gene: TRBJ1-6; CDR3aa: CASSLGGDASPLHF; CDR3nt: TGCGCCAGCAGCTTGGGGGGGGATGCTTCACCCCTCCACTTT
v_gene: TRBV4-1; d_gene: .; j_gene: TRBJ1-6; CDR3aa: CASSPQGSYSPLHF; CDR3nt: TGCGCCAGCAGCCCACAGGGATCCTATTCACCCCTCCACTTT
v_gene: TRBV7-2; d_gene: .; j_gene: TRBJ1-1; CDR3aa: CASSSPPGGVEEAFF; CDR3nt: TGTGCCAGCAGCTCTCCCCCCGGAGGGGTTGAAGAAGCTTTCTTT
v_gene: TRBV20-1; d_gene: TRBD1; j_gene: TRBJ1-6; CDR3aa: CSASRGTGNNSPLHF; CDR3nt: TGCAGTGCTAGTCGCGGGACAGGGAATAATTCACCCCTCCACTTT
v_gene: TRBV28; d_gene: TRBD1; j_gene: TRBJ2-7; CDR3aa: CASSYTGTGGYEQYF; CDR3nt: TGTGCCAGCAGTTATACCGGGACAGGGGGCTACGAGCAGTACTTC
v_gene: TRBV7-3; d_gene: .; j_gene: TRBJ1-2; CDR3aa: CASSPDNDYGYTF; CDR3nt: TGTGCCAGCAGCCCTGACAACGACTATGGCTACACCTTC
v_gene: TRBV2; d_gene: TRBD2; j_gene: TRBJ2-2; CDR3aa: CASSGTSGNTGELFF; CDR3nt: TGTGCCAGCAGTGGGACTAGCGGGAACACCGGGGAGCTGTTTTTT
v_gene: TRBV5-1; d_gene: TRBD1; j_gene: TRBJ1-2; CDR3aa: CASSWTGGDYGYTF; CDR3nt: TGCGCCAGCAGCTGGACAGGGGGAGACTATGGCTACACCTTC
v_gene: TRBV6-5; d_gene: TRBD1; j_gene: TRBJ1-5; CDR3aa: CASVDRGVNQPQHF; CDR3nt: TGTGCCAGCGTTGACAGGGGGGTGAATCAGCCCCAGCATTTT
v_gene: TRBV14; d_gene: TRBD1; j_gene: TRBJ2-1; CDR3aa: CASSLSTGGEDEQFF; CDR3nt: TGTGCCAGCAGCCTCTCGACAGGGGGCGAAGATGAGCAGTTCTTC
v_gene: TRBV19; d_gene: TRBD1; j_gene: TRBJ1-4; CDR3aa: CASSMTGDEKLFF; CDR3nt: TGTGCCAGTAGTATGACAGGGGATGAAAAACTGTTTTTT